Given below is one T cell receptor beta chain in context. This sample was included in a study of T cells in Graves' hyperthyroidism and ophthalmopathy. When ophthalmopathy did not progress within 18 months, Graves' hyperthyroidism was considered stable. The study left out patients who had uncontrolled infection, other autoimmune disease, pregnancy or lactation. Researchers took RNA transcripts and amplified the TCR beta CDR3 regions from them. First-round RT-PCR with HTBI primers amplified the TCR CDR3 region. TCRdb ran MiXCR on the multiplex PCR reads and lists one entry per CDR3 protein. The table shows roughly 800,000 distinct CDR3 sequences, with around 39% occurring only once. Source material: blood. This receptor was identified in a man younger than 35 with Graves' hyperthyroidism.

CDR3 DNA sequence: TGCAGTGCTAGAGCTCCCAAGACAGCACTGAACACTGAAGCTTTCTTT. This translates into CSARAPKTALNTEAFF. The rearrangement uses TRBV20-1 and TRBJ1-1; tentatively, D is TRBD1 (5 bases). Per the germline V gene, CDR1 is DFQATT and CDR2 is SNEGSKA (reference sequence). Trimming shortened V by 1 base and J by 0 bases, and 15 bases separated the two germline ends. The CDR3 spans 16 residues.